This paragraph reports one T cell receptor (beta chain). Antigen: not known. PCR involved 60 Vbeta and 13 Jbeta primers. The method was immunoSEQ multiplex PCR; TCRdb's version includes in-frame clones alone and lacks a portion of them. The table records 90,000 to 100,000 clones, 77% of them present only once. The sample belongs to a study of cytomegalovirus exposure and HLA in healthy donors. Points from the study as a whole: V segments that were indistinguishable, TRBV6-2 and TRBV6-3 among them, were omitted from analysis. In a later analysis, common viral pathogens appeared linked to several of the most significant clusters.

The V and J ends lost 3 bases and 6 bases respectively, with 3 bases between them. CDR1 and CDR2 (germline): DFQATT, SNEGSKA (reference sequence). The CDR3 extends over 10 amino acids. Sequencing was performed on PBMCs. The chain joins TRBV20-1 to TRBJ2-1; the D is unclear. The origin of this receptor is a female donor in good health and CMV-seronegative. The CDR3 DNA reads as TGCAGTGCTAGTCGCAATGAGCAGTTCTTC. Translated: CSASRNEQFF.